Listed below are T cell receptor beta chains from one sample, sequenced in a study of shared clonotypes between healthy human individuals. Profiling relied on immunoSEQ multiplex PCR, and the TCRdb table lists in-frame clones only, not all of them. The sample lists approximately 740,000 clones; around two thirds were seen once. Sequencing was done on a sample of memory CD4+ T cells sorted from blood. The receptors shown here come from a woman aged 30 to 39 in good health. CDR3s leave out the opening cysteine and the closing phenylalanine or tryptophan. The order of the fields is J gene, V gene, clone size, CDR3 protein. Not all rows give a size; the values are once, few, many and, for expanded clones, a class.

>TRBJ2-3|TRBV10-3|.
AIRKGAGLAEPDTQY
>TRBJ1-5|TRBV6-6|once
ASSYQGLANQPQH
>TRBJ1-1|TRBV15|once
ATSRGQNTEAF
>TRBJ2-7|TRBV18|.
ASSPRRTADVNDEQY
>TRBJ1-2|TRBV5-1|few
ASSLSIGDGSYGYT
>TRBJ1-2|TRBV10-3|.
AISDPDRGGYGYT
>TRBJ1-3|TRBV5-6|.
ASSYQTAFGNTIY
>TRBJ2-5|TRBV5-1|once
ASSPSGGLQETQY
>TRBJ2-7|TRBV5-1|.
ASSLGTSGTVYEQY
>TRBJ2-5|TRBV28|few
ASSQSDRGKTQY
>TRBJ1-5|TRBV6-1|.
ASSVRGARINQPQH
>TRBJ2-5|TRBV4-2|.
ASSQVSSGSVGETQY
>TRBJ2-2|TRBV7-8|once
ASSLGGLGGSPITGELF
>TRBJ2-1|TRBV11-3|.
ASSLGTGRTGEQF
>TRBJ2-7|TRBV14|.
ASSPQGLAGYEQY
>TRBJ2-1|TRBV11-1|.
ASSNNEQF
>TRBJ2-3|TRBV7-3|few
ASSLSRESTDTQY
>TRBJ2-3|TRBV5-4|once
ASSLNGLATDTQY
>TRBJ1-2|TRBV18|few
ASSPEEDYGYT
>TRBJ1-1|TRBV5-1|.
ASSKVRNTEAF
>TRBJ2-2|TRBV7-3|.
ASSLTSEPAGELF
>TRBJ2-2|TRBV7-9|.
ASSISAGQGRGELF
>TRBJ1-4|TRBV6-5|.
ASSPRGQGRLF
>TRBJ2-3|TRBV30|.
AGWREGQAVRDTQY
>TRBJ1-6|TRBV6-5|.
ASSFESSYNSPLH
>TRBJ2-7|TRBV28|.
ASTSGSSYEQY
>TRBJ2-5|TRBV28|few
ASSLVWQGETQY
>TRBJ1-1|TRBV7-8|many
ASSSILAVTGGFEAF
>TRBJ2-7|TRBV18|.
ASSEDRLSYEQY
>TRBJ1-5|TRBV7-2|.
ASSLAKRGTVKPQH
>TRBJ2-7|TRBV29-1|.
SVDVSGSYEQY
>TRBJ2-7|TRBV15|.
ATSRDLGQSYEQY
>TRBJ1-1|TRBV5-4|.
ASSLVANTEAF
>TRBJ2-1|TRBV6-5|few
ASKVAEGYEQF
>TRBJ2-7|TRBV28|.
ASSLEGRIYEQY
>TRBJ1-1|TRBV7-3|.
ASSLRGGRSNTEAF
>TRBJ2-5|TRBV5-1|.
ASQTSGSSGTQY
>TRBJ2-7|TRBV28|.
ASRVFSGRYEQY
>TRBJ1-2|TRBV5-4|.
ASTPPGQSGYT
>TRBJ2-2|TRBV7-3|.
ASSPVGQGAGELF
>TRBJ2-1|TRBV2|.
ASRPELAGVGEQF
>TRBJ2-7|TRBV2|.
ASSVTGTRAEQY
>TRBJ2-7|TRBV19|.
ASSPGLSYEQY
>TRBJ2-3|TRBV6-4|few
ASSHMAGEHTDTQY
>TRBJ2-7|TRBV10-1|.
ASSGPGGGYEQY
>TRBJ1-2|TRBV9|many
ASSELGSGYT
>TRBJ1-2|TRBV28|.
ASSVTGRYGYT
>TRBJ2-5|TRBV27|.
ASSPLGTSGSLQTQY
>TRBJ2-7|TRBV10-1|.
ASSAGSYEQY
>TRBJ1-2|TRBV7-9|.
ASSRDRVYGYT
>TRBJ1-4|TRBV6-5|.
ASRRTANNEKLF
>TRBJ2-3|TRBV5-1|.
ASSQIAGGPQHTQY
>TRBJ1-5|TRBV18|.
ASSPGDGDQPQH
>TRBJ1-1|TRBV19|.
ASSTDRIRGLNTEAF
>TRBJ1-5|TRBV7-6|.
ASSLHVGSQPQH
>TRBJ1-1|TRBV14|few
ASSLQVNTEAF
>TRBJ2-2|TRBV19|.
ASSGDLAGAFTGELF